The 26 T cell receptor beta chains below all came from one sample that was sequenced in a study of cytomegalovirus exposure and HLA in healthy donors. Libraries were prepared by immunoSEQ multiplex PCR; TCRdb keeps only in-frame clonotypes and omits some of them. This table holds roughly 120,000 clones, approximately 88% found once. The sequenced material came from PBMCs. These receptors came from a man aged 18 to 35 in good health and CMV-seronegative.

A note on this clone: The junction differs from germline at one of its ends, possibly a read error. V and J are TRBV4-1 and TRBJ1-2; unclear D gene. This CDR3 is built from 14 residues. The germline CDR1 and CDR2 sequences are MGHRA and YSYEKL. The CDR3 coding sequence is TGCGCCAGCAGCCGAGAGACATTAAACTTTGGCTACACCTTC. Its translation: CASSRETLNFGYTF.

Details on this clone: The sample has other DNA sequences that encode this CDR3 too. The CDR3 protein is CASSLLGQGAYEQYF. The CDR3 region has the DNA TGTGCCAGCAGTTTATTGGGACAGGGGGCTTACGAGCAGTACTTC. The rearrangement links TRBV27 to TRBJ2-7; 12 positions match TRBD1. The CDR3 covers 15 residues. Per germline, CDR1 MNHEY and CDR2 SMNVEV (reference sequence). With V trimmed by 1 base and J by 4 bases, 2 bases remained unmatched.

This clone was counted a single time. The chain recombines TRBV7-9 with TRBJ2-7; D is possibly TRBD1 (5 bases). The germline V gene encodes CDR1 SEHNR and CDR2 FQNEAQ (reference sequence). The CDR3 has 12 residues. Deletions cut 3 bases from V and 3 bases from J, with 6 bases between. The CDR3 region has the DNA TGTGCCAGCAGCTTGCAGGGCTACGAGCAGTACTTC. It translates to CASSLQGYEQYF.

The chain recombines TRBV9 with TRBJ1-3, with D uncertain. Germline lookup yields CDR1 SGDLS and CDR2 YYNGEE. There are 15 residues in the CDR3. The germline V and J ends were trimmed by 0 bases and 2 bases, with 9 bases remaining between them. The CDR3 spells CASSVAAVTGNTIYF. The CDR3 bases are TGTGCCAGCAGCGTAGCTGCAGTGACTGGAAACACCATATATTTT.

The chain couples TRBV6-5 to TRBJ2-1; D possibly corresponds to TRBD2 (5 bases). CDR3 length: 15 residues. Looked up from germline, CDR1 is MNHEY and CDR2 is SVGAGI. With 4 bases removed from V and 6 bases from J, the gap between germline ends came to 16 bases. For the CDR3, the DNA is TGTGCCAGCAGTTTGGACTTTTCCCCCATCAATGAGCAGTTCTTC. Translation: CASSLDFSPINEQFF.

The rearrangement links TRBV5-4 to TRBJ2-1, with 12 bases identical to TRBD2. The CDR3 length is 17 residues. Germline V gene data show CDR1 as SGHNT and CDR2 as YYREEE (reference sequence). After removal of 6 bases from V and 1 base from J, the junction contained 8 bases not matched to a gene. The CDR3 loop reads CASIRRTSGVSYNEQFF. The CDR3 nucleotides read TGTGCCAGCATCCGCAGGACTAGCGGGGTATCCTACAATGAGCAGTTCTTC. Combining the CDR3 with reference TRBV5-4 and TRBJ2-1 gives the whole variable domain ETGVTQSPTHLIKTRGQQVTLRCSSQSGHNTVSWYQQALGQGPQFIFQYYREEENGRGNFPPRFSGLQFPNYSSELNVNALELDDSALYLCASIRRTSGVSYNEQFFGPGTRLTVL.

V gene TRBV6-5 combines with J gene TRBJ2-1; 7 bases align to TRBD2. The ends lost 1 base at V and 6 bases at J; junction bases unmatched: 3. CDR1 and CDR2 from the germline V gene are MNHEY and SVGAGI. This CDR3 is 14 amino acids long. The CDR3 sequence is CASSYYGGGNEQFF. In DNA, the CDR3 is TGTGCCAGCAGTTACTATGGCGGGGGCAATGAGCAGTTCTTC.

V and J are TRBV7-9 and TRBJ2-1; 13 bases align to TRBD2. The CDR3 is made up of 16 amino acids. V shed 5 bases and J 8 bases; nucleotides not matched to a gene: 9. The germline V gene has CDR1 SEHNR and CDR2 FQNEAQ (reference sequence). This CDR3 is CASSTVLAGGPYEQFF. Written as DNA, the CDR3 is TGTGCCAGCAGCACCGTACTAGCGGGAGGGCCCTATGAGCAGTTCTTC.

The gene calls are TRBV2 and TRBJ1-3; 7 nucleotides match TRBD1. V lost 8 bases to trimming and J lost 0 bases; unmatched junction nucleotides: 7. Per the germline V gene, CDR1 is SNHLY and CDR2 is FYNNEI. CDR3 length: 15 amino acids. CDR3 loop: CASDGQDYSGNTIYF. CDR3 sequence (DNA): TGTGCCAGCGATGGACAGGATTACTCTGGAAACACCATATATTTT.

The V gene is TRBV5-8, the J gene TRBJ1-5, with TRBD1 as a possible D gene (5 bases). The CDR3 is made up of 14 amino acids. The V end was cut by 0 bases, the J end by 5 bases, with 9 bases between. Germline V CDR1 and CDR2: SGHTS, YDEGEE. In nucleotides, the CDR3 is TGTGCCAGCAGCTTGGGCAGGGCGCATCAGCCCCAGCATTTT. Encoded protein: CASSLGRAHQPQHF. The full variable domain, with the rest looked up from reference TRBV5-8 and TRBJ1-5, is EAGVTQSPTHLIKTRGQQATLRCSPISGHTSVYWYQQALGLGLQFLLWYDEGEERNRGNFPPRFSGRQFPNYSSELNVNALELEDSALYLCASSLGRAHQPQHFGDGTRLSIL.

The chain uses TRBV10-3 and TRBJ2-1; D is perhaps TRBD2 (6 bases). Germline V gene sequence: CDR1 ENHRY, CDR2 SYGVKD. V was pared by 0 bases and J by 4 bases, with 10 bases between. CDR3 length: 15 amino acids. The CDR3 DNA reads TGTGCCATCAGTGAGTCGGGGGACTTGTACAATGAGCAGTTCTTC. Translated: CAISESGDLYNEQFF.

The chain recombines TRBV19 with TRBJ1-5, with 7 bases lining up with TRBD1. The CDR3 runs 15 residues. The J segment lost 3 bases and the V segment lost 5 bases, leaving 7 bases of the junction unmatched. The germline V gene has CDR1 LNHDA and CDR2 SQIVND (reference sequence). The CDR3 is CASSQTGVYNQPQHF. The CDR3 coding sequence is TGTGCCAGTAGTCAAACAGGGGTTTACAATCAGCCCCAGCATTTT.

The chain joins TRBV4-3 to TRBJ1-1, with D possibly matching TRBD1 (5 bases). Between the trimmed V and J ends, which lost 4 bases and 1 base, there was a span of 13 bases. Per the germline V gene, CDR1 is LGHNA and CDR2 is YSLEER. This CDR3 contains 15 residues. CDR3 sequence (DNA): TGCGCCAGCAGCCCTTTCGACAGAGAGAACACTGAAGCTTTCTTT. It is translated as CASSPFDRENTEAFF.

There are a few counts of this clone. J is TRBJ2-7 and V is TRBV5-1; perhaps TRBD1 as D (6 bases). The CDR3 covers 15 residues. V lost 4 bases and J 2 bases, leaving 16 bases between the germline ends. Per the germline V gene, CDR1 is SGHRS and CDR2 is YFSETQ. The CDR3 sequence: CASSMAAGATYEQYF. The DNA for the CDR3 is TGCGCCAGCAGCATGGCGGCAGGGGCGACCTACGAGCAGTACTTC.

The chain links TRBV28 to TRBJ1-5; TRBD1 might be the D (6 bases). Germline loops: CDR1 MDHEN, CDR2 SYDVKM. CDR3 length: 14 amino acids. The ends were cut back, 3 bases at V and 6 bases at J, with 12 bases in the middle. As DNA, the CDR3 is TGTGCCAGCAGTTTCCAACAGGGAAGTCAGCCCCAGCATTTT. It specifies CASSFQQGSQPQHF.

This sequence joins TRBV5-4 and TRBJ2-3; D is perhaps TRBD2 (6 bases). Trimming stripped 6 bases from V and 5 bases from J, with 13 bases between. Germline V gene sequence: CDR1 SGHNT, CDR2 YYREEE (reference sequence). This CDR3 comprises 13 residues. CDR3 sequence (DNA): TGTGCCAGCAACCGGGACTCTATAGATACGCAGTATTTT. It codes for CASNRDSIDTQYF. Drawing the rest from reference TRBV5-4 and TRBJ2-3, the complete variable domain is ETGVTQSPTHLIKTRGQQVTLRCSSQSGHNTVSWYQQALGQGPQFIFQYYREEENGRGNFPPRFSGLQFPNYSSELNVNALELDDSALYLCASNRDSIDTQYFGPGTRLTVL.

The rearrangement joins TRBV5-1 to TRBJ1-4, with D maybe TRBD1 (5 bases). Per the germline V gene, CDR1 is SGHRS and CDR2 is YFSETQ. This CDR3 has 15 amino acids. V lost 0 bases, J lost 2 bases, and 8 bases lay in between. The CDR3 sequence: CASSLDGATNEKLFF. In DNA, the CDR3 is TGCGCCAGCAGCTTGGATGGGGCGACTAATGAAAAACTGTTTTTT.

The chain joins TRBV4-3 to TRBJ1-6; D ambiguous. Germline CDR1 reads LGHNA; CDR2 reads YSLEER. This CDR3 spans 16 amino acids. The germline V and J ends were trimmed by 0 bases and 10 bases, with 16 bases remaining between them. CDR3 sequence reads: CASSQDPARNLSPLHF. The DNA for the CDR3 is TGCGCCAGCAGCCAAGATCCGGCCAGGAATTTGTCACCCCTCCACTTT.

The CDR3 DNA reads as TGCAGCGTGGGGGGGGCTAGCGGAGGAGGTAGCACAGATACGCAGTATTTT. Translating it yields CSVGGASGGGSTDTQYF. The genes are TRBV29-1 and TRBJ2-3; weak D call: TRBD2 (7 bases). Germline values: CDR1 SQVTM, CDR2 ANQGSEA. The CDR3 has 17 residues. Trimming removed 6 bases at V and 0 bases at J, with 22 bases between.

V usage is TRBV9 and J usage is TRBJ2-3; 8 positions match TRBD1. After removal of 3 bases from V and 5 bases from J, the junction contained 8 bases not matched to a gene. The germline CDR1 and CDR2 sequences are SGDLS and YYNGEE. The CDR3 runs 15 residues. This CDR3 reads CASSATRTGRDTQYF. DNA of the CDR3: TGTGCCAGCAGCGCGACCAGGACAGGGAGAGATACGCAGTATTTT.

V is TRBV15 and J is TRBJ1-2; D gene unclear. Looked up from germline, CDR1 is LNHNV and CDR2 is YYDKDF (reference sequence). The CDR3 has 12 amino acids. Trimming shortened V by 0 bases and J by 8 bases, and 7 bases separated the two germline ends. CDR3 sequence: CATSRDSLGYTF. DNA of the CDR3: TGTGCCACCAGCAGAGATAGTCTGGGCTACACCTTC.

The table lists this clone with a count of one. J is TRBJ2-4 and V is TRBV6-4; 14 nucleotides align to TRBD2. The V and J ends lost 0 bases and 8 bases, in that order; junction bases with no gene match: 12. This CDR3 has 19 residues. Per germline, CDR1 MRHNA and CDR2 SNTAGT. The CDR3 loop is CASSDSAVGTSGGEDIQYF. The CDR3 DNA follows: TGTGCCAGCAGTGACTCTGCGGTGGGGACTAGCGGGGGTGAGGACATTCAGTACTTC.

This clone showed up just once. This chain uses TRBV6-1 with TRBJ2-7; 9 nucleotides match TRBD2. Trimming cost V 7 bases and J 3 bases; bases outside gene matches: 4. Germline CDR1 and CDR2: MNHNS and SASEGT. This CDR3 is 13 amino acids long. The CDR3 DNA is TGTGCCAGCATTCCAGCGGGGGGCTACGAGCAGTACTTC. This translates into CASIPAGGYEQYF.

The J gene is TRBJ2-7, the V gene TRBV19, with 10 bases fitting TRBD1. Germline V CDR1 and CDR2: LNHDA, SQIVND (reference sequence). This CDR3 is built from 16 residues. The V gene end was trimmed by 4 bases and the J gene end by 3 bases; junction bases not matched to a gene: 9. CDR3 coding DNA: TGTGCCAGTAGTACGGGACAGGGGTTTATAGGCTACGAGCAGTACTTC. It translates to CASSTGQGFIGYEQYF.

The rearrangement uses TRBV5-4 and TRBJ1-2; D gene ambiguous. Deletions cut 0 bases from V and 4 bases from J, with 7 bases between. CDR3 length equals 13 residues. Germline CDR1 SGHNT, CDR2 YYREEE (reference sequence). In DNA form, the CDR3 reads TGTGCCAGCAGCTTGGACCGGAGCTATGGCTACACCTTC. Translated, it gives CASSLDRSYGYTF.

This clone was observed a few times. J is TRBJ1-2 and V is TRBV6-5; no definite D call. This CDR3 region has 15 residues. CDR1 MNHEY and CDR2 SVGAGI come from the germline V gene. V was clipped by 6 bases and J by 8 bases, with 22 bases between them. CDR3 loop: CASSPNTVSAGGYTF. DNA for the CDR3: TGTGCCAGCAGCCCGAATACAGTATCAGCGGGAGGCTACACCTTC.